This T cell receptor (beta chain) derives from a study of blood T cell repertoires in COVID-19. This table comes from immunoSEQ multiplex PCR, and its TCRdb copy is limited to in-frame clones, with some not included. The repertoire holds tens of thousands of clones, with roughly 90% as singletons. This CDR3 region has 12 residues. CDR1 MNHEY and CDR2 SVGAGI come from the germline V gene. V lost 8 bases, J lost 3 bases, and 10 bases lay in between. The chain links TRBV6-5 to TRBJ1-1, with D unclear. Sequenced material: peripheral blood. This clonotype was sampled from a man in his fifties or sixties with acute or convalescent COVID-19. CDR3 loop: CASVAGDTEAFF. The CDR3 nucleotides read TGTGCCAGCGTCGCAGGCGACACTGAAGCTTTCTTT.